These 27 T cell receptor beta chains originate from one sample sequenced in a study of cytomegalovirus exposure and HLA in healthy donors. The study ran its PCR with 60 Vbeta and 13 Jbeta primers. The repertoire was sequenced with immunoSEQ multiplex PCR; TCRdb's copy has only in-frame clones and lacks some. The sample records a few hundred thousand clones, around 86% being singletons. Sequenced input: PBMCs. These receptors were collected from a woman between 50 and 59 years old in good health and CMV-seropositive.

This chain links TRBV2 with TRBJ1-1; 7 bases are shared with TRBD1. J was trimmed by 1 base and V by 10 bases; bases with no gene match: 3. CDR3 size: 12 residues. Germline CDR1 is SNHLY and CDR2 is FYNNEI. In DNA, the CDR3 is TGTGCCACCGGGACAGCGAACACTGAAGCTTTCTTT. Protein: CATGTANTEAFF.

The chain joins TRBV19 to TRBJ1-2, with TRBD1 as a possible D gene (5 bases). CDR1 is LNHDA and CDR2 is SQIVND in the germline V gene (reference sequence). V shed 3 bases and J shed 6 bases, with 17 bases lying between them. The CDR3 is 15 amino acids. In DNA, the CDR3 is TGTGCCAGTAGTATCTCAGGGACGGGGGACCATGGCTACACCTTC. Translated: CASSISGTGDHGYTF.

The chain has TRBV9 and TRBJ1-1, with 8 bases fitting TRBD1. The CDR3 length is 18 residues. J lost 6 bases, V lost 0 bases, and 16 bases had no gene match. Germline V gives CDR1 SGDLS, CDR2 YYNGEE. For the CDR3, the DNA is TGTGCCAGCAGCGTAGCCCAGGTGACAGGGGCCGGGGAGGCTGAAGCTTTCTTT. It codes for CASSVAQVTGAGEAEAFF. Full variable domain (rest looked up from reference TRBV9 and TRBJ1-1): DSGVTQTPKHLITATGQRVTLRCSPRSGDLSVYWYQQSLDQGLQFLIQYYNGEERAKGNILERFSAQQFPDLHSELNLSSLELGDSALYFCASSVAQVTGAGEAEAFFGQGTRLTVV.

With regard to this clone: Other DNA sequences from this sample encode an identical CDR3 as well. The chain's CDR3 is CASSPDREETQYF. CDR3 DNA: TGTGCCAGCTCTCCCGACAGAGAAGAGACCCAGTACTTC. The chain has TRBV18 and TRBJ2-5, with D possibly matching TRBD1 (5 bases). Germline-derived CDR1 and CDR2 are KGHSH and LQKENI. V dropped 6 bases and J dropped 3 bases, with 11 bases sitting between them. The CDR3 totals 13 residues. The variable domain in full, completed from reference TRBV18 and TRBJ2-5, reads NAGVMQNPRHLVRRRGQEARLRCSPMKGHSHVYWYRQLPEEGLKFMVYLQKENIIDESGMPKERFSAEFPKEGPSILRIQQVVRGDSAAYFCASSPDREETQYFGPGTRLLVL.

The CDR3: CASSLAGSQNSPLHF. The CDR3 nucleotides are TGTGCCAGCAGCTTGGCCGGGAGTCAAAATTCACCCCTCCACTTT. The rearrangement joins TRBV7-3 to TRBJ1-6; no reliable D call. This CDR3 has 15 amino acids. Germline CDR1 and CDR2: SGHTA and FQGTGA. V lost 3 bases and J lost 7, with 13 bases in between.

This sequence joins TRBV4-1 and TRBJ2-2, with 8 bases fitting TRBD2. The ends lost 5 bases at V and 6 bases at J; junction bases unmatched: 8. The CDR3 spans 15 residues. In germline, CDR1 is MGHRA, CDR2 YSYEKL. The CDR3 protein is CASSVGLGLPGELFF. CDR3 coding DNA: TGCGCCAGCAGCGTGGGACTAGGTCTTCCCGGGGAGCTGTTTTTT.

The CDR3 protein is CASSPTASLNTEAFF. DNA of the CDR3: TGCGCCAGCAGCCCGACAGCAAGCTTGAACACTGAAGCTTTCTTT. The chain has TRBV5-1 and TRBJ1-1; D perhaps matches TRBD1 (5 bases). The V gene's germline CDR1 is SGHRS and CDR2 YFSETQ. This CDR3 region has 15 residues. The V end was cut by 4 bases, the J end by 0 bases, with 13 bases between.

In its sample, this clone was seen once. The gene calls are TRBV21-1 and TRBJ2-1; the tabulated D call, TRBD1, remains unverified against the DNA. TRBV21-1 is a pseudogene. The CDR3 is made up of 16 amino acids. CDR3 residues: CASSFVWDRQFNEQFF. CDR3 nucleotides: TGTGCCAGCAGTTTTGTTTGGGACAGGCAGTTCAATGAGCAGTTCTTC.

The chain joins TRBV9 to TRBJ2-3, with 8 bases aligning to TRBD1. Germline CDR1 and CDR2: SGDLS and YYNGEE. V trimming: 4 bases; J trimming: 2 bases; junction bases outside the gene matches: 6. CDR3 size: 15 residues. CDR3 in DNA: TGTGCCAGCAGCTTACAGGGGGTAGACACAGATACGCAGTATTTT. Translation: CASSLQGVDTDTQYF.

On this clone: Distinct nucleotide sequences in the sample also encode this CDR3. The gene calls are TRBV9 and TRBJ2-3; 9 nucleotides align to TRBD1. Germline V gene data show CDR1 as SGDLS and CDR2 as YYNGEE. V was pared by 2 bases and J by 0 bases, with 4 bases of the junction left unmatched. CDR3 length: 16 amino acids. In nucleotides, the CDR3 is TGTGCCAGCAGCGTTCTTGGACAGGGGAGCACAGATACGCAGTATTTT. Residues: CASSVLGQGSTDTQYF.

The CDR3 region is CASSLARGTEAFF. In DNA, the CDR3 is TGTGCCAGCAGCCTGGCTAGGGGAACTGAAGCTTTCTTT. The rearrangement links TRBV11-2 to TRBJ1-1, with D perhaps matching TRBD1 (5 bases). Germline V gene lookup returns CDR1 SGHAT and CDR2 FQNNGV. The CDR3 has 13 residues. The ends were cut back, 5 bases at V and 5 bases at J, with 12 bases in the middle.

The chain links TRBV7-2 to TRBJ2-7; 10 bases fit TRBD2. Germline V gene data show CDR1 as SGHTA and CDR2 as FQGNSA. V lost 5 bases, J lost 1 base, and 11 bases stayed unmatched. The CDR3 loop spans 17 amino acids. The CDR3 coding sequence is TGTGCCAGCAGCCGATACGCCGGGACTAGCGATTCCTACGAGCAGTACTTC. Translating it yields CASSRYAGTSDSYEQYF.

The chain joins TRBV7-2 to TRBJ2-3, with D maybe TRBD2 (5 bases). CDR1 and CDR2 (germline): SGHTA, FQGNSA. The CDR3 runs 14 residues. V was trimmed by 2 bases and J by 1 base, leaving 7 bases between them. The CDR3 DNA is TGTGCCAGCAGCTTAACTAGGGGCACAGATACGCAGTATTTT. It codes for CASSLTRGTDTQYF.

The chain recombines TRBV2 with TRBJ1-2; a weak D match, TRBD1 (5 bases). The length of the CDR3 is 15 residues. Trimming cost V 7 bases and J 5 bases, with 20 bases left between them. Germline CDR1 SNHLY, CDR2 FYNNEI. CDR3 in DNA: TGTGCCAGCATTCCTAACAGCAATTCAGGGTATGGCTACACCTTC. Translating gives CASIPNSNSGYGYTF.

The chain is built from TRBV6-1 and TRBJ1-1, with 9 bases fitting TRBD1. V shed 8 bases, J shed 3 bases, and the junction held 7 bases outside the gene matches. Germline V gives CDR1 MNHNS, CDR2 SASEGT. The CDR3 is made up of 14 amino acids. The CDR3 region has the DNA TGTGCCAGCGATAGGGACAGGGCGGACACTGAAGCTTTCTTT. Residues: CASDRDRADTEAFF.

This rearrangement joins TRBV19 to TRBJ1-4, with D hard to call. CDR1 is LNHDA and CDR2 is SQIVND in the germline V gene (reference sequence). This CDR3 has 13 residues. The V gene lost 6 bases and the J gene lost 8 bases, with 13 bases spanning the gap. CDR3 sequence reads: CASRLLGSEKLFF. The CDR3 DNA follows: TGTGCCAGTAGGTTACTAGGGAGCGAAAAACTGTTTTTT.

The chain combines TRBV9 with TRBJ1-1; the D is unclear. CDR3 length: 13 amino acids. Germline CDR1 is SGDLS and CDR2 is YYNGEE. V was trimmed by 4 bases and J by 1 base, leaving 8 bases between them. CDR3 bases: TGTGCCAGCAGCCGTACAGCGAACACTGAAGCTTTCTTT. Translated, it gives CASSRTANTEAFF.

This chain connects TRBV5-1 to TRBJ1-1; 7 positions agree with TRBD1. In germline, CDR1 is SGHRS, CDR2 YFSETQ. The V gene end was trimmed by 4 bases and the J gene end by 1 base; junction bases not matched to a gene: 7. The CDR3 runs to 15 residues. The CDR3 region is CASSPTGTENTEAFF. The CDR3 nucleotides are TGCGCCAGCAGCCCGACCGGGACAGAGAACACTGAAGCTTTCTTT.

The chain carries TRBV14 and TRBJ1-2; D remains unclear. The CDR3 runs 11 residues. With 5 bases removed from V and 4 bases from J, the gap between germline ends came to 5 bases. From germline, CDR1 is SGHDN and CDR2 FVKESK. CDR3 sequence: CASSNSYGYTF. CDR3 DNA: TGTGCCAGCAGCAACAGCTATGGCTACACCTTC. Complete variable domain (other parts from reference TRBV14 and TRBJ1-2): EAGVTQFPSHSVIEKGQTVTLRCDPISGHDNLYWYRRVMGKEIKFLLHFVKESKQDESGMPNNRFLAERTGGTYSTLKVQPAELEDSGVYFCASSNSYGYTFGSGTRLTVV.

This chain connects TRBV6-1 to TRBJ2-7, with 8 bases that match TRBD1. Germline values: CDR1 MNHNS, CDR2 SASEGT. J lost 0 bases, V lost 4 bases, and 5 bases had no gene match. The CDR3 totals 15 residues. The CDR3 sequence: CASSGRDRNSYEQYF. DNA for the CDR3: TGTGCCAGCAGTGGGAGGGACAGGAACTCCTACGAGCAGTACTTC.

The chain links TRBV28 to TRBJ2-7; 8 bases agree with TRBD1. The junction had 8 bases not matched to a gene; V was cut back by 5 bases and J by 2 bases. Germline V gene lookup returns CDR1 MDHEN and CDR2 SYDVKM. This CDR3 spans 15 amino acids. CDR3: CASSARTGRPYEQYF. DNA for the CDR3: TGTGCCAGCAGTGCGCGGACAGGGAGGCCCTACGAGCAGTACTTC. Filled out from reference TRBV28 and TRBJ2-7, the complete variable domain reads DVKVTQSSRYLVKRTGEKVFLECVQDMDHENMFWYRQDPGLGLRLIYFSYDVKMKEKGDIPEGYSVSREKKERFSLILESASTNQTSMYLCASSARTGRPYEQYFGPGTRLTVT.

The rearrangement joins TRBV6-1 to TRBJ2-1, with 7 bases aligning to TRBD2. Germline lookup yields CDR1 MNHNS and CDR2 SASEGT. The CDR3 spans 14 residues. V lost 6 bases to trimming and J lost 4 bases; unmatched junction nucleotides: 6. CDR3 region: CASRLSGDYNEQFF. In DNA form, the CDR3 reads TGTGCCAGCAGGTTGAGCGGGGATTACAATGAGCAGTTCTTC.

The rearrangement joins TRBV10-3 to TRBJ1-4, with 8 bases fitting TRBD1. The CDR3 totals 15 residues. Trimming at V came to 0 bases and at J to 7 bases, leaving 4 bases not matched to a gene. Germline V lookup: CDR1 ENHRY, CDR2 SYGVKD. Here the CDR3 reads CAISESTGVGEKLFF. The CDR3 coding sequence is TGTGCCATCAGTGAGTCGACAGGGGTGGGTGAAAAACTGTTTTTT.

In this sample, this clone turned up a few times. The J gene is TRBJ1-1, the V gene TRBV5-1, with a weak D call TRBD1 (5 bases). Germline V lookup: CDR1 SGHRS, CDR2 YFSETQ. V gave up 1 base and J gave up 0 bases, with 10 bases separating them. The length of the CDR3 is 15 residues. CDR3 amino acids: CASSLLTALNTEAFF. Written as DNA, the CDR3 is TGCGCCAGCAGCTTGTTGACAGCACTGAACACTGAAGCTTTCTTT.

The table lists this clone with a few counts. The V call is TRBV10-3, the J call TRBJ1-4, with no clear D. The V end was cut by 5 bases, the J end by 4 bases, with 8 bases between. The CDR3 runs 13 residues. CDR1 and CDR2 from the germline V gene are ENHRY and SYGVKD. For the CDR3, the DNA is TGTGCCATCAGTCGGGAGGATAATGAAAAACTGTTTTTT. Amino acid sequence: CAISREDNEKLFF.

This chain uses TRBV5-1 with TRBJ1-6; possibly TRBD1 for D (5 bases). CDR1 and CDR2 (germline): SGHRS, YFSETQ. CDR3 length equals 16 residues. Trimming stripped 4 bases from V and 7 bases from J, with 18 bases between. The CDR3 nucleotides read TGCGCCAGCAGCATAGACCCCGACAGACGAAATTCACCCCTCCACTTT. Encoded protein: CASSIDPDRRNSPLHF.

This chain links TRBV30 with TRBJ1-2; the match to TRBD1 covers 10 bases. Germline loops: CDR1 GTSNPN, CDR2 SVGIG (reference sequence). J lost 2 bases, V lost 1 base, and 4 bases had no gene match. CDR3 length: 15 amino acids. DNA for the CDR3: TGTGCCTGGAGTGCCCGGGACAGGGGAAACTATGGCTACACCTTC. It specifies CAWSARDRGNYGYTF.